Listed below are T cell receptor beta chains from one sample, sequenced in a study of blood T cell repertoires in COVID-19. The protocol was immunoSEQ multiplex PCR, while the TCRdb copy is restricted to in-frame clones and leaves out a portion. The sample gives roughly 28,000 clones, about 91% of which show up once; over 40% is in the top ten. The sequenced sample was peripheral blood. The receptors were gathered from a human donor with acute or convalescent COVID-19. The donor label of this sample is uncertain. Both conserved end residues are part of each CDR3. D genes are given only for firm matches. Clone size is stated in some rows and not others, as once, few, many or a class when expanded.

DNA	CDR3	D	size	V	J
TGTGCCAGCAACCCGACAGGGTTCGAGACCCAGTACTTC	CASNPTGFETQYF	TRBD1	NA	TRBV11-2	TRBJ2-5
TGTGCCAGCAGCCAAGACAGTAGCTCCTACAATGAGCAGTTCTTC	CASSQDSSSYNEQFF	NA	NA	TRBV5-4	TRBJ2-1
TGTGCCAGCAGTTACACGGTAGCGGGACAGTACTTC	CASSYTVAGQYF	TRBD2	NA	TRBV6-2/TRBV6-3	TRBJ2-7
TGCGCCAGCAGCCAAGGGGGCACGCAGTATTTT	CASSQGGTQYF	NA	NA	TRBV4-3	TRBJ2-3
TGTGCCAGCAGTCTTCAAGCGACCCAGTACTTC	CASSLQATQYF	NA	NA	TRBV2	TRBJ2-5
TGTGCCTGGAGTTCCGGACAGGGACCTGAAAAACTGTTTTTT	CAWSSGQGPEKLFF	TRBD1	NA	TRBV30	TRBJ1-4
TGTGCCAGCAGTCTCCGGGGCAATCAGCCCCAGCATTTT	CASSLRGNQPQHF	NA	few	TRBV27	TRBJ1-5
TGTGCCACCACCCCACCCGGGACAGGGAATCAGCCCCAGCATTTT	CATTPPGTGNQPQHF	TRBD1	NA	TRBV28	TRBJ1-5
TGTGCCACCAGTGATTTTGCGCCATCTAGCGGGAGTGTCAATGAGCAGTTCTTC	CATSDFAPSSGSVNEQFF	TRBD2	NA	TRBV24-1	TRBJ2-1
TGTGCCAGCAGTTACAGGGACAATGAGCAGTTCTTC	CASSYRDNEQFF	NA	NA	TRBV12-3/TRBV12-4	TRBJ2-1
TGTGCCAGCGTAAAACAGGGTCCCGGGGAGCTGTTTTTT	CASVKQGPGELFF	NA	NA	TRBV28	TRBJ2-2
TGTGCCAGCAGGGGGACAGGGGCGGATGGCTACACCTTC	CASRGTGADGYTF	TRBD1	NA	TRBV6-4	TRBJ1-2
TGTGCCAGCAGCTTCCAGACAGGGTTGGACACCGGGGAGCTGTTTTTT	CASSFQTGLDTGELFF	TRBD1	NA	TRBV7-8	TRBJ2-2
TGTGCCAGCAGCTTTCGACAGGTCCCTAACTATGGCTACACCTTC	CASSFRQVPNYGYTF	NA	NA	TRBV5-4	TRBJ1-2
TGTGCCATCAGTGAACGGACTGAAGCTTTCTTT	CAISERTEAFF	NA	NA	TRBV10-3	TRBJ1-1
TGCGCCAGTGGACTAGCGCAAGAGACCCAGTACTTC	CASGLAQETQYF	TRBD2	once	TRBV5-1	TRBJ2-5
TGCGCCAGCAGCTTGTCGGCGCGGGGCACCGGGGAGCTGTTTTTT	CASSLSARGTGELFF	NA	NA	TRBV5-1	TRBJ2-2
TGTGCCAGCAGCCAAGGGTTTGACAGCCCTGGGCCCCAGCATTTT	CASSQGFDSPGPQHF	NA	NA	TRBV3-1/TRBV3-2	TRBJ1-5
TGTGCCAGTAGACCCGGGAGGGAGAGCTACAATGAGCAGTTCTTC	CASRPGRESYNEQFF	TRBD2	NA	TRBV19	TRBJ2-1
TGTGCCAGCAGCTTACGGGACAGGGGAAACTCTGGAAACACCATATATTTT	CASSLRDRGNSGNTIYF	TRBD1	NA	TRBV11-2	TRBJ1-3
TGTGCCTGGAGCGACGGAGCCTCCTACGAGCAGTACTTC	CAWSDGASYEQYF	NA	NA	TRBV30	TRBJ2-7
TGTGCCAGCAGCTGGGGACAGACAACTGAAGCTTTCTTT	CASSWGQTTEAFF	TRBD1	NA	TRBV5-8	TRBJ1-1
TGCAGCGTTCTCCCGGGGGGGGGCGCCGGAAACATTCAGTACTTC	CSVLPGGGAGNIQYF	TRBD2	NA	TRBV29-1	TRBJ2-4
TGTGCCAGCAGCAAAGCGTTACCCAAGCGCGGGGGGCCGCCCTCCACAGATACGCAGTATTTT	CASSKALPKRGGPPSTDTQYF	NA	NA	TRBV21-1	TRBJ2-3
TGCGCCAGCAGCTTAAGGGACAGGGGGCCGGAGCTGTTTTTT	CASSLRDRGPELFF	TRBD1	NA	TRBV5-1	TRBJ2-2
TGTGCCAGCTCCCGGGACAGGGGCAATCAGCCCCAGCATTTT	CASSRDRGNQPQHF	TRBD1	NA	TRBV7-2	TRBJ1-5
TGTGCCAGCAGCCTCAGGGGAAACACCATATATTTT	CASSLRGNTIYF	NA	NA	TRBV3-1/TRBV3-2	TRBJ1-3
TGCGCCAGCAGCTTGGCGGGGAGGACAGGGGTTAACACTGAAGCTTTCTTT	CASSLAGRTGVNTEAFF	TRBD1	NA	TRBV5-1	TRBJ1-1
TGCGCCAGCAGCTTGGATCCCGGGACAGTCGAAAAACTGTTTTTT	CASSLDPGTVEKLFF	TRBD1	once	TRBV5-1	TRBJ1-4
TGTGCCAGCAGCCCGAGGACTAGCGGGGTAGAGACCCAGTACTTC	CASSPRTSGVETQYF	TRBD2	NA	TRBV14	TRBJ2-5
TGTGCCAGTAGTATTTTGGATGGGCAGCGGGACAATGAGCAGTTCTTC	CASSILDGQRDNEQFF	NA	NA	TRBV19	TRBJ2-1
TGTGCCAGCAGCCCATGGGCAGGGGGTGGCACAGATACGCAGTATTTT	CASSPWAGGGTDTQYF	TRBD1	NA	TRBV13	TRBJ2-3
TGTGCCAGCCTGAGTCAGAGGCGCTCCCAGTTCTTC	CASLSQRRSQFF	NA	NA	TRBV19	TRBJ2-1
TGTGCCAGCCACACCGGGACCTATAATTCACCCCTCCACTTT	CASHTGTYNSPLHF	NA	NA	TRBV19	TRBJ1-6
TGCGCCAGCAGCCTCCGTGCCAGCGGGGGGCTATACAATGAGCAGTTCTTC	CASSLRASGGLYNEQFF	TRBD2	NA	TRBV5-1	TRBJ2-1
TGTGCCAGCAGCTTAGCGAAACGAGGGATGGAACAGCCCCAGCATTTT	CASSLAKRGMEQPQHF	NA	NA	TRBV7-8	TRBJ1-5